In this sample, the clone carrying this TCR beta chain turned up a few times. The PCR contained 60 Vbeta and 13 Jbeta primers. Profiling relied on immunoSEQ multiplex PCR, and the TCRdb table lists in-frame clones only, not all of them. Of about 190,000 clones in the sample, roughly 82% are singletons; the top ten hold over 2.5%. These data belong to a study of cytomegalovirus exposure and HLA in healthy donors. Germline CDR1 reads SGHTS; CDR2 reads YDEGEE. The CDR3 consists of 15 residues. J was trimmed by 2 bases and V by 4 bases; bases with no gene match: 9. The receptor's source is a woman aged 50 to 65 in good health and CMV-seropositive. The rearrangement uses TRBV5-8 and TRBJ2-7; 7 positions match TRBD1. Input material: PBMCs. CDR3 residues: CASSRRRGTTYEQYF. CDR3 coding DNA: TGTGCCAGCAGCCGTCGCAGGGGGACCACCTACGAGCAGTACTTC.